The 6 T cell receptor beta chains below were found in one sample sequenced in a study of T cells expressing NK-cell markers. With the 5' RACE reads reprocessed, TCRdb shows one record per CDR3 protein and no DNA. Its clone listing holds roughly 150,000 distinct CDR3 sequences. The sample comprised blood T cells: a sorted CD56 or NKG2C T cell subset, CD4+ or CD8+ T cells, or bulk PBMC T cells (not recorded which). All receptors derive from a man between 18 and 69 years old in good health.

The chain is built from TRBV20-1 and TRBJ2-7. Germline-derived CDR1 and CDR2 are DFQATT and SNEGSKA (reference sequence). CDR3 length: 13 residues. CDR3 region: CSARRPETYEQYF.

CDR3 loop: CASSLGSGDTDTQYF. The chain combines TRBV7-9 with TRBJ2-3. Germline CDR1 and CDR2: SEHNR and FQNEAQ (reference sequence). The CDR3 loop spans 15 amino acids.

The genes are TRBV2 and TRBJ2-7; TCRdb calls TRBD1, which cannot be checked without DNA. The CDR3 covers 11 residues. CDR1 SNHLY and CDR2 FYNNEI come from the germline V gene. The CDR3 reads CASSEGGGQVF.

The rearrangement uses TRBV7-9 and TRBJ2-7. Germline assignment: CDR1 SEHNR and CDR2 FQNEAQ (reference sequence). The CDR3 loop spans 14 amino acids. CDR3 sequence reads: CASSSNTHLYEQYF.

The rearrangement uses TRBV13 and TRBJ2-7; TCRdb gives TRBD2 as the D gene, but with no DNA this cannot be confirmed. The CDR3 has 15 residues. CDR1 is PRHDT and CDR2 is FYEKMQ in the germline V gene (reference sequence). The CDR3 spells CASSSPGLSSYEQYF.

The chain combines TRBV12-3 or TRBV12-4 with TRBJ1-1; checking the TCRdb D call of TRBD1 is not possible without DNA. CDR3 size: 15 residues. Here the CDR3 reads CASSLTGTGLLEAFF.